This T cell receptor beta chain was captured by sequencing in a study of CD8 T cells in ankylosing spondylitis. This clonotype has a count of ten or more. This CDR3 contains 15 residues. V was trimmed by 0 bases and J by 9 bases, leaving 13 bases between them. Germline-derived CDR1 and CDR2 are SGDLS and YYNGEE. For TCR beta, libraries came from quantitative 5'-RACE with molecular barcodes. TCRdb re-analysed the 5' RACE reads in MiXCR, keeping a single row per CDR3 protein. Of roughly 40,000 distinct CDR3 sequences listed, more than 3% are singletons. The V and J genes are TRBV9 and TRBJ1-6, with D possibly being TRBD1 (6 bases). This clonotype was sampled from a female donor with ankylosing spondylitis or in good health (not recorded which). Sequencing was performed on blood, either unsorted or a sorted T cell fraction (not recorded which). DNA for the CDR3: TGTGCCAGCAGCGTAGAGGGGGGGGGAGGTTCACCCCTCCACTTT. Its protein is CASSVEGGGGSPLHF.